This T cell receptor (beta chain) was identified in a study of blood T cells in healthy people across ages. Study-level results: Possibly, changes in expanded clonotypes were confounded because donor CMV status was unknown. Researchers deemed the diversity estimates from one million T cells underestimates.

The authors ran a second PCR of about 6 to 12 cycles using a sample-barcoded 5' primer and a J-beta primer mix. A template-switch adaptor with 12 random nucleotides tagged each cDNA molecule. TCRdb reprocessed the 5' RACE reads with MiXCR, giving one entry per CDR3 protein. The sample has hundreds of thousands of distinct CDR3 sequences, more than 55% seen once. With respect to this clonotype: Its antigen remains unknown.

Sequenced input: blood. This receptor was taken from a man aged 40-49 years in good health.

The CDR3 sequence is CASSHGQGEYEQYF. DNA of the CDR3: TGCGCCAGCAGCCATGGACAGGGGGAGTACGAGCAGTACTTC. The rearrangement joins TRBV4-1 to TRBJ2-7, with 10 bases that match TRBD1. Germline CDR1 and CDR2: MGHRA and YSYEKL. The CDR3 runs 14 residues. V trimming: 3 bases; J trimming: 4 bases; junction bases outside the gene matches: 3.